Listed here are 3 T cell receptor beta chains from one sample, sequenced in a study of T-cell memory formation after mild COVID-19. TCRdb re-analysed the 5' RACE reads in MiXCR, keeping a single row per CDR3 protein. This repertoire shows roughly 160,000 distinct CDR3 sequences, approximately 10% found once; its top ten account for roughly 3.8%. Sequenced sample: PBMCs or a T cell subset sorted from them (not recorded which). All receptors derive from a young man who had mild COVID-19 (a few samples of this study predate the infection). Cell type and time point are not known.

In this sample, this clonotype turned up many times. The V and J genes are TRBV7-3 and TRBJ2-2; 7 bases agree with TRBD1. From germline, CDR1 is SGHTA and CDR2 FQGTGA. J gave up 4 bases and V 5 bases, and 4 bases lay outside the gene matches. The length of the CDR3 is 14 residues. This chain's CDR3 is CASSDGQVTGELFF. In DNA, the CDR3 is TGTGCCAGCAGCGACGGACAGGTCACCGGGGAGCTGTTTTTT.

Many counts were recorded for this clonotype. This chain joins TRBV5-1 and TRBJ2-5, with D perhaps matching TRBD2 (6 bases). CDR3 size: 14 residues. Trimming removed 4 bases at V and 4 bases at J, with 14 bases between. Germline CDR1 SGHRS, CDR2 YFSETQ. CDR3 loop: CASSPRLGGETQYF. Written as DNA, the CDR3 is TGCGCCAGCAGCCCGCGACTAGGCGGAGAGACCCAGTACTTC.

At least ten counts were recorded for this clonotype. The CDR3 sequence is CASSEGTSASVDNEQFF. As DNA, the CDR3 is TGTGCCAGCAGTGAGGGAACTAGCGCTTCGGTGGACAATGAGCAGTTCTTC. The rearrangement joins TRBV25-1 to TRBJ2-1, with 7 bases identical to TRBD2. The V gene end was trimmed by 3 bases and the J gene end by 5 bases; junction bases not matched to a gene: 13. Germline V gives CDR1 MGHDK, CDR2 SYGVNS. The length of the CDR3 is 17 residues.